Here is one TCR beta chain with its context. From germline, CDR1 is GTSNPN and CDR2 SVGIG (reference sequence). Trimming removed 1 base from V and 5 bases from J, with 9 bases in between. The CDR3 has 13 amino acids. Both CD4+ and CD8+ T cells were negatively isolated, and TEMRA cells underwent FACS enrichment. Random hexamers served to reverse transcribe roughly 0.45 to 1 ug RNA. TCRdb recomputed calls from the immunoSEQ multiplex PCR reads with MiXCR, one row per CDR3 protein. The table lists some 100,000 distinct CDR3 sequences, around 90% of them singletons. The record originates from a study of CD8 T cells in Susac syndrome.

Sequences were obtained from CD4+ T cells from PBMCs. The chain is built from TRBV30 and TRBJ1-5; D not certain. This clonotype originated in a human donor in good health. CDR3 loop: CAWSGTVDQPQHF. In nucleotides, the CDR3 is TGTGCCTGGAGTGGGACGGTAGATCAGCCCCAGCATTTT. Drawing the rest from reference TRBV30 and TRBJ1-5, the complete variable domain is SQTIHQWPATLVQPVGSPLSLECTVEGTSNPNLYWYRQAAGRGLQLLFYSVGIGQISSEVPQNLSASRPQDRQFILSSKKLLLSDSGFYLCAWSGTVDQPQHFGDGTRLSIL.